The next 12 T cell receptor beta chains were all read from a single sample in a study of T cells expressing NK-cell markers. After re-calling the 5' RACE reads, TCRdb lists one entry per CDR3 protein, DNA absent. The sample totals approximately 170,000 distinct CDR3 sequences. Specimen: blood T cells: a sorted CD56 or NKG2C T cell subset, CD4+ or CD8+ T cells, or bulk PBMC T cells (not recorded which). These receptor sequences come from a man aged 18 to 70 in good health.

The CDR3 loop reads CASSFVLEAQDSPLHF. This chain connects TRBV27 to TRBJ1-6. The CDR3 runs to 16 residues. CDR1 MNHEY and CDR2 SMNVEV come from the germline V gene (reference sequence).

The rearrangement uses TRBV7-8 and TRBJ2-2; the D call of TRBD2 rests on TCRdb alone, since no DNA is present to check it. The CDR3 is 18 residues long. In germline, CDR1 is SGHVS, CDR2 FQNEAQ. CDR3 sequence reads: CASSLEASGGAGTGELFF.

This chain uses TRBV7-8 with TRBJ2-2. This CDR3 has 16 residues. The germline V gene encodes CDR1 SGHVS and CDR2 FQNEAQ. This CDR3 is CASSSSALQRTGELFF.

V gene TRBV14 combines with J gene TRBJ2-3; the TRBD1 assignment by TCRdb is unverifiable without DNA. Per the germline V gene, CDR1 is SGHDN and CDR2 is FVKESK. The CDR3 is 17 residues long. The CDR3 loop is CASSRYAYPDLTDTQYF.

The chain joins TRBV19 to TRBJ1-1; TCRdb reports TRBD1, a call that lacks DNA to check it against. The germline gives CDR1 LNHDA, CDR2 SQIVND (reference sequence). This CDR3 has 14 residues. The CDR3: CASRDRGFNTEAFF.

V and J are TRBV2 and TRBJ1-1. Per the germline V gene, CDR1 is SNHLY and CDR2 is FYNNEI. There are 15 residues in the CDR3. CDR3: CASSDFGLPSTEAFF.

The rearrangement joins TRBV9 to TRBJ2-5; without DNA, the TCRdb call of TRBD1 cannot be checked. Per the germline V gene, CDR1 is SGDLS and CDR2 is YYNGEE. The CDR3 is 14 amino acids. This chain's CDR3 is CASSASGGPETQYF. Together with reference TRBV9 and TRBJ2-5, the CDR3 gives the full variable domain: DSGVTQTPKHLITATGQRVTLRCSPRSGDLSVYWYQQSLDQGLQFLIQYYNGEERAKGNILERFSAQQFPDLHSELNLSSLELGDSALYFCASSASGGPETQYFGPGTRLLVL.

The gene calls are TRBV2 and TRBJ1-3; TCRdb selects TRBD1, and the lack of DNA leaves this call unchecked. This CDR3 spans 16 amino acids. Germline V gene sequence: CDR1 SNHLY, CDR2 FYNNEI. CDR3 loop: CASERTGTGTGNTIYF.

V usage is TRBV5-5 and J usage is TRBJ2-5. The CDR3 loop spans 14 amino acids. The germline V gene encodes CDR1 SGHKS and CDR2 YYEKEE (reference sequence). The CDR3 protein is CASSLAGSGETQYF.

This chain joins TRBV2 and TRBJ2-5; TCRdb returns TRBD2, unconfirmable since there is no DNA. The CDR3 length is 17 residues. The germline gives CDR1 SNHLY, CDR2 FYNNEI. This CDR3 is CASSDPSGGVLRETQYF.

This rearrangement joins TRBV6-5 to TRBJ1-3; the TRBD1 assignment by TCRdb is unverifiable without DNA. The germline V gene has CDR1 MNHEY and CDR2 SVGAGI. The CDR3 consists of 17 residues. The CDR3 here is CASSYLGTGGPGNTIYF.

This rearrangement joins TRBV28 to TRBJ2-5; TCRdb's D call, TRBD1, is unchecked because there is no DNA. Germline CDR1 MDHEN, CDR2 SYDVKM. This CDR3 is 16 amino acids long. The CDR3 region is CASSPGPSGWAETQYF.